The rows below give T cell receptor beta chains drawn from one sample of a study of shared clonotypes between healthy human individuals. Generated by immunoSEQ multiplex PCR, the TCRdb table keeps only in-frame clones and is missing some. Altogether about 1.1 million clones are present, around 78% being singletons, with the ten largest covering roughly 0.55%. Source material: memory CD4+ T cells from PBMCs. The receptors were sampled from a man between 18 and 29 years old in good health. Some clones in this sample may be carry-over from other donors' samples. CDR3s include the opening cysteine and the closing phenylalanine or tryptophan. A D gene is named only where the DNA matches it firmly. Size values are once, few and many counts, or a class for expanded clones, and some rows have none.

TGCGCCAGCAGCTTCGACGGGAACAATGAGCAGTTCTTC,CASSFDGNNEQFF,-,-,TRBV5-1,TRBJ2-1,13
TGCGCCAGCAGCCCAACCATAGGGGGCACTGAAGCTTTCTTT,CASSPTIGGTEAFF,-,-,TRBV5-1,TRBJ1-1,14
TGTGCCAGCAGTCCGCCCGGACACGAGGGATATGGCTACACCTTC,CASSPPGHEGYGYTF,-,-,TRBV28,TRBJ1-2,15
TGTGCCAGCAGCCGGACTGTAACAAAGGGAGATACGCAGTATTTT,CASSRTVTKGDTQYF,-,-,TRBV5-6,TRBJ2-3,15
TGTGCCAGCAGTGAATGGCGGGACTACAATGAGCAGTTCTTC,CASSEWRDYNEQFF,-,-,TRBV25-1,TRBJ2-1,14
TGTGCCACCAGCAGAGATTATCGAGAGGCAAGCACCGGGGAGCTGTTTTTT,CATSRDYREASTGELFF,-,-,TRBV15,TRBJ2-2,17
TGTGCCAGCTCACCGTTCGACTCTGCAAAATACAATGAGCAGTTCTTC,CASSPFDSAKYNEQFF,-,-,TRBV18,TRBJ2-1,16
TGTGCCAGCAGCTTAGCCAGCCCCCAAGAGACCCAGTACTTC,CASSLASPQETQYF,-,-,TRBV7-2,TRBJ2-5,14
TGTGCCTGGGGTGCTTTTAGTACAGATACGCAGTATTTT,CAWGAFSTDTQYF,-,-,TRBV30,TRBJ2-3,13
TGTGCCAGCAGCTACAGCCAGCCCCAGCATTTT,CASSYSQPQHF,-,-,TRBV28,TRBJ1-5,11
TGTGCCAGCTCACCAGGCCTGCTGGAGGACACCATATATTTT,CASSPGLLEDTIYF,-,-,TRBV18,TRBJ1-3,14
TGTGCCAGCAGCTTGCAGCGGGGCATTTACTCTGGAAACACCATATATTTT,CASSLQRGIYSGNTIYF,-,-,TRBV5-4,TRBJ1-3,17
TGTGCCAGCAGCTTAGAACCAGGGAGGGGGACCAACGTCCTGACTTTC,CASSLEPGRGTNVLTF,many,-,TRBV7-9,TRBJ2-6,16
TGTGCCAGCCAGGGGGGACAGGGGGTTTCCCACGAGCAGTACTTC,CASQGGQGVSHEQYF,-,TRBD1,TRBV6-1,TRBJ2-7,15
TGCAGCGCCACGGGGGCGGTAAATGAAAAACTGTTTTTT,CSATGAVNEKLFF,-,-,TRBV29-1,TRBJ1-4,13
TGTGCCAGCAGCTTAACCAGGGACAATGAGCAGTTCTTC,CASSLTRDNEQFF,few,-,TRBV7-3,TRBJ2-1,13
TGTGCCAGCTCCCCAACTCGGACTTTAGATACGCAGTATTTT,CASSPTRTLDTQYF,-,-,TRBV18,TRBJ2-3,14
TGTGCCAGCTCACCCAGGGCCCAGGGTAACTATGGCTACACCTTC,CASSPRAQGNYGYTF,-,-,TRBV18,TRBJ1-2,15
TGTGCCACCACGACGAACACCAACACTGAAGCTTTCTTT,CATTTNTNTEAFF,-,-,TRBV6-5,TRBJ1-1,13
TGTGCCAGCAGCTTAGGAGGGATCGTTGGGGTTGCCACTGAAGCTTTCTTT,CASSLGGIVGVATEAFF,-,-,TRBV7-3,TRBJ1-1,17
TGTGCCAGCAGCTTAGATGCGTCCTACAATGAGCAGTTCTTC,CASSLDASYNEQFF,-,-,TRBV11-3,TRBJ2-1,14
TGTGCCAGTAGTATCAGTGGGGGGGAGCTGTTTTTT,CASSISGGELFF,few,-,TRBV19,TRBJ2-2,12
TGTGCCAGCAGCTTAACACGGGGGGATAACTATGGCTACACCTTC,CASSLTRGDNYGYTF,-,-,TRBV7-3,TRBJ1-2,15
TGTGCCAGCAGCTTAGGAAGAGTGGATTATGGCTACACCTTC,CASSLGRVDYGYTF,once,-,TRBV7-2,TRBJ1-2,14
TGTGCCAGCAGCGGCCGGGGCACAGATACGCAGTATTTT,CASSGRGTDTQYF,-,-,TRBV7-2,TRBJ2-3,13
TGTGCCAGCAGGATGACAGGGGCTAGGAATCAGCCCCAGCATTTT,CASRMTGARNQPQHF,-,TRBD1,TRBV6-5,TRBJ1-5,15
TGTGCCAGCAGCTTTACAGACAATCAGCCCCAGCATTTT,CASSFTDNQPQHF,-,-,TRBV11-2,TRBJ1-5,13
TGTGCCAGCAGCCCCGCTCAGTCCGGGACCGTTACTGGCTACACCTTC,CASSPAQSGTVTGYTF,-,-,TRBV5-4,TRBJ1-2,16
TGTGCCTGGAGTGTTTTGAAAGGGGGTGAAAAACTGTTTTTT,CAWSVLKGGEKLFF,-,-,TRBV30,TRBJ1-4,14
TGTGCCAGCAGTGGAAGGGGTCCAGATACGCAGTATTTT,CASSGRGPDTQYF,-,-,TRBV6-1,TRBJ2-3,13
TGTGCCAGCAGCTCCGCCGCCTCCGAGACCGGGGAGCTGTTTTTT,CASSSAASETGELFF,-,-,TRBV7-9,TRBJ2-2,15
TGTGCCAGCAGGCAACCGGGACAGGGGGCGCGTGAGCAGTACTTC,CASRQPGQGAREQYF,-,TRBD1,TRBV6-5,TRBJ2-7,15
TGTGCCAGCAGTTTCGCCACAGGGGGGGCCTACGAGCAGTACTTC,CASSFATGGAYEQYF,-,-,TRBV27,TRBJ2-7,15
TGTGCCAGCACCCGACAGGGGTCTAACTATGGCTACACCTTC,CASTRQGSNYGYTF,few,TRBD1,TRBV6-6,TRBJ1-2,14
TGTGCCAGCAGCTTAGGAAACTATGGCTACACCTTC,CASSLGNYGYTF,-,-,TRBV13,TRBJ1-2,12